The T cell receptor beta chain described here comes from a study of low-dose radiotherapy and immunotherapy resistance in tumors. Overall study context: Doses of 0.5 Gy per fraction every 2 weeks, totaling 6.5 Gy, went to Cohort 1.

Alpha- and beta-chain coverage of first-strand cDNA came from TRAV- and TRBV-specific primers. Both a constant-region primer and a V-primer adapter served to amplify TCRs across roughly 21 PCR cycles. mRNA isolates were amplified via in vitro transcription. Each CDR3 protein gets one entry after TCRdb re-called the reads with MiXCR. The data show about 82,000 distinct CDR3 sequences, over 15% seen once. Time point noted: before trial treatment. Donors received nivolumab, ipilimumab, aspirin, low-dose cyclophosphamide and low-dose radiotherapy. This clonotype was picked up many times. J was trimmed by 1 base and V by 6 bases; bases with no gene match: 6. Germline lookup yields CDR1 DFQATT and CDR2 SNEGSKA (reference sequence). The CDR3 is 16 residues long.

The sequence derives from a male donor with prostate cancer. V usage is TRBV20-1 and J usage is TRBJ2-2, with 12 bases matching TRBD2. The source was PBMCs, collected before treatment. The CDR3 loop is CSAASGLAGNTGELFF. In DNA form, the CDR3 reads TGCAGTGCCGCCTCGGGACTAGCGGGGAACACCGGGGAGCTGTTTTTT.